This passage covers 20 T cell receptor beta chains from one sample sequenced in a study of T cell responses to AZD1222 COVID-19 vaccine. Using immunoSEQ multiplex PCR, the repertoire was profiled, and TCRdb retains in-frame clones only, with some absent. The profile covers 130,000 to 150,000 clones, with more than 90% appearing a single time and around 1.8% taken by the ten largest. The source material was peripheral blood, sampled on day 0 of AZD1222 vaccination. These receptor sequences come from an adult in good health.

The chain uses TRBV27 and TRBJ2-2, with TRBD2 matching 12 bases. Looked up from germline, CDR1 is MNHEY and CDR2 is SMNVEV (reference sequence). CDR3 length equals 15 residues. With 6 bases clipped from V and 9 bases from J, the junction kept 8 bases outside the gene matches. CDR3 nucleotides: TGTGCCAGCAGGCTGGGGCTAGCGGGAGGGAGGGAGCTGTTTTTT. Translation: CASRLGLAGGRELFF.

This rearrangement joins TRBV11-2 to TRBJ1-6; D possibly corresponds to TRBD1 (5 bases). The CDR3 runs to 14 residues. The V end lost 3 bases, the J end lost 9 bases, and 12 bases lay between the germline ends. CDR1 is SGHAT and CDR2 is FQNNGV in the germline V gene. The CDR3 bases are TGTGCCAGCAGCTTGATTAGCAGGGTTTCACCCCTCCACTTT. Encoded protein: CASSLISRVSPLHF.

This chain joins TRBV9 and TRBJ1-5; no firm D call. CDR3 size: 14 residues. Germline V gene data show CDR1 as SGDLS and CDR2 as YYNGEE. Deletions cut 4 bases from V and 1 base from J, with 9 bases between. The CDR3 sequence is CASSSRPSNQPQHF. The CDR3 coding sequence is TGTGCCAGCAGCTCCCGGCCGAGCAATCAGCCCCAGCATTTT.

The gene calls are TRBV19 and TRBJ1-2; D might be TRBD1 (5 bases). CDR3 length: 13 amino acids. V lost 5 bases and J lost 4, with 11 bases in between. In germline, CDR1 is LNHDA, CDR2 SQIVND (reference sequence). The CDR3 nucleotides are TGTGCCAGTAGTCGGGGGATGGGCTATGGCTACACCTTC. As protein: CASSRGMGYGYTF.

This chain links TRBV5-5 with TRBJ2-7; D is undetermined. The CDR3 is made up of 16 amino acids. Deletions cut 6 bases from V and 4 bases from J, with 23 bases between. CDR1 SGHKS and CDR2 YYEKEE come from the germline V gene (reference sequence). CDR3 in DNA: TGTGCCAGCACCCCGCTTCCCCGGCGTAGGGAATACGAGCAGTACTTC. It yields the protein CASTPLPRRREYEQYF. The variable domain in full, completed from reference TRBV5-5 and TRBJ2-7, reads DAGVTQSPTHLIKTRGQQVTLRCSPISGHKSVSWYQQVLGQGPQFIFQYYEKEERGRGNFPDRFSARQFPNYSSELNVNALLLGDSALYLCASTPLPRRREYEQYFGPGTRLTVT.

This clone was detected only once. The V call is TRBV6-5, the J call TRBJ2-1; 7 bases match TRBD2. The CDR3 totals 15 residues. V lost 6 bases, J lost 6 bases, and 11 bases stayed unmatched. Looked up from germline, CDR1 is MNHEY and CDR2 is SVGAGI. CDR3 sequence reads: CASSPLAGESNEQFF. In DNA form, the CDR3 reads TGTGCCAGCAGCCCCCTGGCGGGAGAGAGCAATGAGCAGTTCTTC.

V and J are TRBV6-4 and TRBJ2-3; TRBD2 aligns across 7 bases. Germline V gene lookup returns CDR1 MRHNA and CDR2 SNTAGT. This CDR3 region has 16 residues. The trim removed 0 bases at V and 2 bases at J, leaving 5 bases unmatched. The CDR3, as DNA: TGTGCCAGCAGTGACTCTGGGGGAGGGCCCACAGATACGCAGTATTTT. Protein product: CASSDSGGGPTDTQYF.

V gene TRBV6-1 combines with J gene TRBJ2-7, with D perhaps TRBD1 (6 bases). Germline assignment: CDR1 MNHNS and CDR2 SASEGT. CDR3 length: 18 amino acids. Trimming stripped 0 bases from V and 1 base from J, with 19 bases between. Here the CDR3 DNA reads TGTGCCAGCAGTGAAGCCCAGGGGTTCCGCATTTTATCCTACGAGCAGTACTTC. As protein: CASSEAQGFRILSYEQYF.

This chain uses TRBV6-5 with TRBJ2-3; possibly TRBD2 for D (6 bases). This CDR3 is built from 15 residues. Trimming removed 6 bases at V and 0 bases at J, with 13 bases between. CDR1 and CDR2 (germline): MNHEY, SVGAGI. CDR3 coding DNA: TGTGCCAGCAGATTAAGCGGGTCTAGCACAGATACGCAGTATTTT. Protein: CASRLSGSSTDTQYF.

This rearrangement joins TRBV6-1 to TRBJ1-2, with D tentatively TRBD1 (5 bases). The V gene's germline CDR1 is MNHNS and CDR2 SASEGT. This CDR3 is 13 amino acids long. Trimming removed 1 base from V and 5 bases from J, with 8 bases in between. The CDR3 sequence: CASSEEGLYGYTF. For the CDR3, the DNA is TGTGCCAGCAGTGAAGAGGGGTTGTATGGCTACACCTTC.

The chain is built from TRBV7-8 and TRBJ1-1; 10 bases are shared with TRBD1. Germline V gene lookup returns CDR1 SGHVS and CDR2 FQNEAQ. The V and J ends lost 4 bases and 5 bases, in that order; junction bases with no gene match: 4. The CDR3 sequence is 14 residues long. The CDR3 is CASSSTGGRTEAFF. The DNA for the CDR3 is TGTGCCAGCAGCTCGACAGGGGGCCGAACTGAAGCTTTCTTT.

This clone was found once. V usage is TRBV27 and J usage is TRBJ2-3, with D perhaps TRBD1 or TRBD2 (5 bases each). V was trimmed by 0 bases and J by 0 bases, leaving 16 bases between them. Germline V lookup: CDR1 MNHEY, CDR2 SMNVEV (reference sequence). This CDR3 is 18 amino acids long. The CDR3 DNA reads as TGTGCCAGCAGTTTATCTAAAGTAGGGACGGAGAGCACAGATACGCAGTATTTT. Its protein is CASSLSKVGTESTDTQYF.

The chain employs TRBV7-9 and TRBJ2-2; possibly TRBD1 for D (5 bases). Germline V lookup: CDR1 SEHNR, CDR2 FQNEAQ (reference sequence). The V gene lost 5 bases and the J gene lost 4 bases, with 11 bases spanning the gap. CDR3 size: 14 residues. The CDR3 DNA reads TGTGCCAGCAGCCTAGGGGTCTCCACCGGGGAGCTGTTTTTT. Amino acid sequence: CASSLGVSTGELFF.

The rearrangement links TRBV20-1 to TRBJ1-5, with D maybe TRBD1 (5 bases). This CDR3 contains 14 residues. Germline CDR1 reads DFQATT; CDR2 reads SNEGSKA (reference sequence). Trimming removed 3 bases from V and 8 bases from J, with 17 bases in between. In DNA form, the CDR3 reads TGCAGTGCTAGTCCGGCAGGGATGGGGGAGCCCCAGCATTTT. Protein: CSASPAGMGEPQHF.

This chain joins TRBV29-1 and TRBJ2-3; no definite D call. CDR1 and CDR2 from the germline V gene are SQVTM and ANQGSEA. Trimming stripped 5 bases from V and 4 bases from J, with 13 bases between. The CDR3 has 13 residues. The CDR3 sequence: CSVPRPGADTQYF. In DNA, the CDR3 is TGCAGCGTTCCCAGGCCGGGCGCAGATACGCAGTATTTT.

The chain combines TRBV7-7 with TRBJ2-1; D could derive from TRBD1 or TRBD2 (6 bases each). The germline V gene has CDR1 SSHAT and CDR2 FNYEAQ (reference sequence). This CDR3 has 13 amino acids. Trimming left V 5 bases short and J 9 bases short, with 14 bases between. CDR3 DNA: TGTGCCAGCAGCCCAAGGGGGGAGAGTGAGCAGTTCTTC. As protein: CASSPRGESEQFF.

The rearrangement joins TRBV9 to TRBJ2-1; 7 bases fit TRBD2. The V gene end was trimmed by 0 bases and the J gene end by 3 bases; junction bases not matched to a gene: 6. The length of the CDR3 is 16 residues. The germline gives CDR1 SGDLS, CDR2 YYNGEE. CDR3 sequence: CASSVAGGRDYNEQFF. The CDR3 bases are TGTGCCAGCAGCGTAGCTGGTGGGAGGGACTACAATGAGCAGTTCTTC.

Note on this clone: Mismatch with germline at one junction end may stem from a read error. CDR3 bases: TGTGCCTGTTATGTGGCCTCCAACGAGCAGTACTTC. Protein product: CACYVASNEQYF. The chain links TRBV30 to TRBJ2-7; D is unclear. CDR1 is GTSNPN and CDR2 is SVGIG in the germline V gene (reference sequence). This CDR3 is 12 amino acids long.

The V gene is TRBV15, the J gene TRBJ2-1, with unresolved D. This CDR3 region has 13 residues. Germline lookup yields CDR1 LNHNV and CDR2 YYDKDF (reference sequence). V was cut by 0 bases and J by 6 bases, with 6 bases left in between. The CDR3 is CATSRESANEQFF. The CDR3 DNA follows: TGTGCCACCAGCAGAGAATCCGCCAATGAGCAGTTCTTC.

This clone was seen just once. CDR3: CASSRSGAPTYNEQFF. CDR3 in DNA: TGTGCCAGCAGCCGTAGCGGGGCCCCTACCTACAATGAGCAGTTCTTC. The chain is built from TRBV7-3 and TRBJ2-1, with 8 bases that match TRBD2. The length of the CDR3 is 16 residues. Germline trimming cut 5 bases from V and 2 bases from J; bases unmatched to any gene: 8. Germline-derived CDR1 and CDR2 are SGHTA and FQGTGA.